The 30 T cell receptor beta chains below come from one sample, sequenced in a study of T-cell memory formation after mild COVID-19. Using its own MiXCR run on the 5' RACE reads, TCRdb lists one record per CDR3 protein. The sample has 550,000 to 700,000 distinct CDR3 sequences; 15% to 20% are singletons. Sequencing input: PBMCs or a T cell subset sorted from them (not recorded which). These receptors were obtained from an adult woman who had mild COVID-19 (a few samples of this study predate the infection). Cell type and time point are not known.

This clonotype was seen at least ten times. The chain has TRBV5-5 and TRBJ1-5; 9 bases map to TRBD1. The V gene end was trimmed by 3 bases and the J gene end by 3 bases; junction bases not matched to a gene: 7. Germline values: CDR1 SGHKS, CDR2 YYEKEE (reference sequence). The CDR3 spans 16 residues. The CDR3 DNA sequence: TGTGCCAGCAGCTCCGTGAGGACAGGGGCCAATCAGCCCCAGCATTTT. This translates into CASSSVRTGANQPQHF.

The J gene is TRBJ1-5, the V gene TRBV20-1; D call uncertain. CDR1 is DFQATT and CDR2 is SNEGSKA in the germline V gene (reference sequence). The CDR3 runs to 12 residues. V was shortened by 5 bases and J by 3 bases, with 8 bases between the two germline ends. CDR3 coding DNA: TGCAGTGCTGGTGGGTTCAATCAGCCCCAGCATTTT. As protein: CSAGGFNQPQHF.

This clonotype was observed a few times. This chain connects TRBV6-5 to TRBJ2-7, with a possible D match to TRBD1 (5 bases). Trimming took off 1 base at V and 12 bases at J, with 19 bases between the two ends. CDR1 is MNHEY and CDR2 is SVGAGI in the germline V gene. CDR3 size: 14 residues. The CDR3 region is CASSYLSKVRDLYF. The CDR3 nucleotides read TGTGCCAGCAGTTACTTGAGTAAGGTCAGGGATCTGTACTTC.

V and J are TRBV5-6 and TRBJ1-3; possible D gene TRBD1, 5 bases. V lost 1 base, J lost 0 bases, and 11 bases lay in between. This CDR3 is 16 amino acids long. Germline V gene lookup returns CDR1 SGHDT and CDR2 YYEEEE. CDR3 sequence: CASSLNVRASGNTIYF. As DNA, the CDR3 is TGTGCCAGCAGCTTGAATGTCAGGGCCTCTGGAAACACCATATATTTT.

The rearrangement links TRBV7-2 to TRBJ2-7, with 8 bases identical to TRBD1. The junction had 12 bases not matched to a gene; V was cut back by 2 bases and J by 6 bases. The CDR3 totals 16 residues. The germline gives CDR1 SGHTA, CDR2 FQGNSA. The CDR3: CASSLMHGQGFPEQYF. The DNA of the CDR3 is TGTGCCAGCAGCTTAATGCACGGACAGGGATTCCCCGAGCAGTACTTC.

This clonotype has only a few counts. The genes are TRBV12-3 or TRBV12-4 and TRBJ1-1; D gene unclear. The CDR3 extends over 14 amino acids. Trimming removed 3 bases from V and 0 bases from J, with 8 bases in between. The CDR3 loop reads CASSFGGVNTEAFF. CDR3 DNA: TGTGCCAGCAGTTTCGGAGGCGTGAACACTGAAGCTTTCTTT.

The chain has TRBV5-5 and TRBJ1-1, with TRBD1 identical over 10 bases. Germline V gives CDR1 SGHKS, CDR2 YYEKEE (reference sequence). The length of the CDR3 is 15 residues. The J segment lost 3 bases and the V segment lost 2 bases, leaving 4 bases of the junction unmatched. CDR3 residues: CASSLPGTGDTEAFF. DNA for the CDR3: TGTGCCAGCAGCTTACCCGGGACAGGGGACACTGAAGCTTTCTTT. Together with reference TRBV5-5 and TRBJ1-1, the CDR3 gives the full variable domain: DAGVTQSPTHLIKTRGQQVTLRCSPISGHKSVSWYQQVLGQGPQFIFQYYEKEERGRGNFPDRFSARQFPNYSSELNVNALLLGDSALYLCASSLPGTGDTEAFFGQGTRLTVV.

This chain links TRBV6-1 with TRBJ1-2; 9 bases fit TRBD1. V was clipped by 6 bases and J by 0 bases; unmatched bases: 5. Germline CDR1 and CDR2: MNHNS and SASEGT. The CDR3 contains 15 residues. In DNA form, the CDR3 reads TGTGCCAGCAGAGGACAGGGGACCACTAACTATGGCTACACCTTC. Its translation: CASRGQGTTNYGYTF.

V is TRBV20-1 and J is TRBJ1-5, with D possibly matching TRBD1 (6 bases). This CDR3 comprises 14 residues. The V and J ends lost 2 bases and 6 bases respectively, with 14 bases between them. The germline CDR1 and CDR2 sequences are DFQATT and SNEGSKA (reference sequence). The CDR3 bases are TGCAGTGCTAGAAACAGGGCCGGCAGTCAGCCCCAGCATTTT. Translated: CSARNRAGSQPQHF.

The chain recombines TRBV16 with TRBJ2-1, with D tentatively TRBD1 (6 bases). The V end was cut by 2 bases, the J end by 4 bases, with 6 bases between. The V gene's germline CDR1 is KGHSY and CDR2 FQNENV. The CDR3 sequence is 13 residues long. CDR3 bases: TGTGCCAGCAGCCAAAGGGGGTACAATGAGCAGTTCTTC. Its protein is CASSQRGYNEQFF.

The rearrangement links TRBV12-3 or TRBV12-4 to TRBJ1-1; 9 positions agree with TRBD1. This CDR3 contains 16 residues. With V trimmed by 8 bases and J by 1 base, 11 bases remained unmatched. CDR3 protein: CASGINRGLGNTEAFF. For the CDR3, the DNA is TGTGCCAGCGGAATAAACAGGGGGCTGGGGAACACTGAAGCTTTCTTT.

This chain joins TRBV12-3 or TRBV12-4 and TRBJ1-1; 7 nucleotides agree with TRBD1. This CDR3 region has 11 residues. V gave up 5 bases and J gave up 11 bases; unmatched junction bases: 5. Written as DNA, the CDR3 is TGTGCCAGCAGTACCGCACAGGGGGCTTTCTTT. Translated, it gives CASSTAQGAFF.

The chain carries TRBV29-1 and TRBJ2-7, with D perhaps being TRBD1 or TRBD2 (5 bases each). Trimming removed 7 bases at V and 0 bases at J, with 13 bases between. The germline V gene encodes CDR1 SQVTM and CDR2 ANQGSEA. The CDR3 has 13 amino acids. The CDR3 is CSAVPGSSYEQYF. The CDR3, as DNA: TGCAGCGCCGTACCAGGGAGCTCCTACGAGCAGTACTTC.

This sequence joins TRBV5-1 and TRBJ2-1; a possible D gene is TRBD2 (6 bases). Germline-derived CDR1 and CDR2 are SGHRS and YFSETQ. The CDR3 sequence is 15 residues long. V lost 2 bases to trimming and J lost 5 bases, with 14 bases between them. The CDR3 DNA reads TGCGCCAGCAGCTTCCAACGGCGGGGCGACAATGAGCAGTTCTTC. The encoded protein is CASSFQRRGDNEQFF.

This chain links TRBV4-3 with TRBJ2-6; 9 bases match TRBD1. V was clipped by 4 bases and J by 0 bases; unmatched bases: 4. Germline values: CDR1 LGHNA, CDR2 YSLEER. CDR3 length equals 17 residues. For the CDR3, the DNA is TGCGCCAGCAGCCTAATGACAGGGGGCTCTGGGGCCAACGTCCTGACTTTC. It translates to CASSLMTGGSGANVLTF.

Many counts were recorded for this clonotype. This sequence joins TRBV4-1 and TRBJ2-1, with TRBD2 matching 15 bases. J lost 6 bases, V lost 4 bases, and 7 bases had no gene match. The CDR3 loop spans 17 amino acids. CDR1 is MGHRA and CDR2 is YSYEKL in the germline V gene. The chain's CDR3 is CASSRGLAGGTGNEQFF. CDR3 DNA sequence: TGCGCCAGCAGCCGCGGACTAGCGGGGGGGACGGGCAATGAGCAGTTCTTC.

This clonotype was detected once. V and J are TRBV7-2 and TRBJ1-2; TRBD1 might be the D (5 bases). Trimming took 4 bases from V and 4 from J, leaving 10 bases between them. Germline lookup yields CDR1 SGHTA and CDR2 FQGNSA. The CDR3 has 13 residues. The chain's CDR3 is CASSSRDSYGYTF. CDR3 sequence (DNA): TGTGCCAGCAGCTCCCGTGACAGCTATGGCTACACCTTC.

This clonotype has more than one count but fewer than ten. This rearrangement joins TRBV5-5 to TRBJ1-1; D uncertain. CDR1 is SGHKS and CDR2 is YYEKEE in the germline V gene (reference sequence). The CDR3 length is 14 residues. Trimming took 2 bases from V and 1 from J, leaving 9 bases between them. This CDR3 reads CASSFRPGNTEAFF. The CDR3 bases are TGTGCCAGCAGCTTCAGGCCTGGGAACACTGAAGCTTTCTTT. The full variable domain, completed using reference TRBV5-5 and TRBJ1-1, is DAGVTQSPTHLIKTRGQQVTLRCSPISGHKSVSWYQQVLGQGPQFIFQYYEKEERGRGNFPDRFSARQFPNYSSELNVNALLLGDSALYLCASSFRPGNTEAFFGQGTRLTVV.

This clonotype has a count of ten or more. J is TRBJ2-6 and V is TRBV6-1; D uncertain. The V gene lost 2 bases and the J gene lost 3 bases, with 5 bases spanning the gap. Germline V gives CDR1 MNHNS, CDR2 SASEGT. This CDR3 is built from 14 residues. CDR3: CASSERNGANVLTF. Written as DNA, the CDR3 is TGTGCCAGCAGTGAAAGAAATGGGGCCAACGTCCTGACTTTC.

Comments on this clonotype: The CDR3 does not close with the conserved phenylalanine or tryptophan, likely indicating a read error. The chain employs TRBV2 and TRBJ2-1; 8 positions agree with TRBD2. Losses at the gene ends were 4 bases for V and 7 bases for J; bases not matched to a gene: 6. The CDR3 extends over 14 amino acids. CDR1 is SNHLY and CDR2 is FYNNEI in the germline V gene. The CDR3 here is CASSVRPGGNEQFL. The CDR3, as DNA: TGTGCCAGCAGTGTTCGTCCGGGAGGGAATGAGCAGTTCCTC.

V gene TRBV7-2 combines with J gene TRBJ2-3, with D unclear. The germline CDR1 and CDR2 sequences are SGHTA and FQGNSA. V shed 8 bases and J shed 6 bases, with 15 bases lying between them. The CDR3 has 13 amino acids. CDR3 protein: CASDLTDGDTQYF. The CDR3 DNA is TGTGCCAGCGATCTAACTGACGGGGATACGCAGTATTTT.

The chain combines TRBV11-3 with TRBJ2-7; 7 bases are shared with TRBD2. Germline V gene data show CDR1 as SGHNT and CDR2 as YENEEA. V lost 2 bases to trimming and J lost 5 bases; unmatched junction nucleotides: 6. This CDR3 is built from 14 residues. The CDR3 spells CASSLQLATNEQYF. In nucleotides, the CDR3 is TGTGCCAGCAGCTTACAACTAGCGACAAACGAGCAGTACTTC.

This clonotype was seen a handful of times. CDR3 sequence reads: CASSAYGRGSPLHF. The CDR3 DNA reads as TGTGCCAGCAGCGCGTATGGCAGGGGATCACCCCTCCACTTT. The V call is TRBV7-9, the J call TRBJ1-6, with TRBD1 as a possible D gene (6 bases). In germline, CDR1 is SEHNR, CDR2 FQNEAQ (reference sequence). Between the trimmed V and J ends, which lost 5 bases and 10 bases, there was a span of 15 bases. The length of the CDR3 is 14 residues.

This clonotype was seen a handful of times. The V gene is TRBV29-1, the J gene TRBJ1-2; D is uncertain. This CDR3 is 12 amino acids long. Germline V gene sequence: CDR1 SQVTM, CDR2 ANQGSEA. Between the trimmed V and J ends, which lost 2 bases and 4 bases, there was a span of 8 bases. CDR3 residues: CSVEQFSYGYTF. The CDR3 nucleotides are TGCAGCGTTGAACAGTTTTCCTATGGCTACACCTTC.

The chain is built from TRBV6-1 and TRBJ1-5; D not certain. CDR1 and CDR2 (germline): MNHNS, SASEGT. The CDR3 totals 15 residues. Trimming stripped 4 bases from V and 1 base from J, with 11 bases between. CDR3 DNA sequence: TGTGCCAGCAGTGGGGAACAGCAAAGCAATCAGCCCCAGCATTTT. Translating it yields CASSGEQQSNQPQHF.

The V call is TRBV13, the J call TRBJ2-1; TRBD2 agrees at 8 bases. The junction had 10 bases not matched to a gene; V was cut back by 4 bases and J by 5 bases. This CDR3 is 16 amino acids long. Per germline, CDR1 PRHDT and CDR2 FYEKMQ (reference sequence). CDR3 amino acids: CASSSKRGNIHNEQFF. The DNA of the CDR3 is TGTGCCAGCAGCTCGAAGCGGGGGAATATCCACAATGAGCAGTTCTTC.

The chain links TRBV12-3 or TRBV12-4 to TRBJ1-1, with TRBD1 matching over 7 bases. The CDR3 sequence is 13 residues long. The trim removed 3 bases at V and 3 bases at J, leaving 1 base unmatched. CDR3 bases: TGTGCCAGCAGTTTCGGACAGGACACTGAAGCTTTCTTT. Translating gives CASSFGQDTEAFF.

Turning to this clonotype: A read error is possible here, since a much larger clone lies one base away. V and J are TRBV15 and TRBJ2-3; perhaps TRBD1 as D (6 bases). The V end was cut by 2 bases, the J end by 1 base, with 16 bases between. The germline V gene has CDR1 LNHNV and CDR2 YYDKDF (reference sequence). The CDR3 sequence is 17 residues long. The CDR3 DNA follows: TGTGCCACCAGCAGATCAGAATGGGACACAGGCACAGATACGCAGTATTTT. Amino acids: CATSRSEWDTGTDTQYF.

In its sample, this clonotype was seen a few times. The chain links TRBV4-3 to TRBJ2-7, with D possibly TRBD2 on 6 matching bases. Per germline, CDR1 LGHNA and CDR2 YSLEER. CDR3 length: 15 residues. Between the trimmed V and J ends, which lost 0 bases and 7 bases, there was a span of 16 bases. The CDR3 region is CASSQDGSPGREQYF. CDR3 DNA: TGCGCCAGCAGCCAAGACGGGAGCCCAGGGAGGGAGCAGTACTTC.

The gene calls are TRBV7-3 and TRBJ2-2; 13 positions match TRBD2. The CDR3 length is 24 residues. Germline assignment: CDR1 SGHTA and CDR2 FQGTGA. Trimming took 6 bases from V and 4 from J; bases not matched to a gene: 29. The CDR3 region has the DNA TGTGCCAGCAGTCCGAATGGTCGGGACAGGGGAGGACTAGCGGGAGCCCACTCCACCGGGGAGCTGTTTTTT. Encoded protein: CASSPNGRDRGGLAGAHSTGELFF.